This entry lists 28 T cell receptor beta chains sequenced from one sample in a study of T cell responses to AZD1222 COVID-19 vaccine. Assay: immunoSEQ multiplex PCR; the TCRdb copy retains only in-frame clones and omits some. The data hold 190,000 or so clones, with 88% observed a single time. The sequenced sample was peripheral blood, obtained 28 days after the second AZD1222 dose. All receptors come from an adult who received the AZD1222 COVID-19 vaccine.

The gene calls are TRBV5-1 and TRBJ2-3; the match to TRBD2 covers 14 bases. V lost 0 bases, J lost 5 bases, and 5 bases stayed unmatched. The CDR3 is made up of 17 amino acids. Germline V CDR1 and CDR2: SGHRS, YFSETQ. The CDR3 here is CASSLEGLAGEGDTQYF. As DNA, the CDR3 is TGCGCCAGCAGCTTGGAGGGACTAGCGGGGGAGGGAGATACGCAGTATTTT.

The gene calls are TRBV6-8 and TRBJ2-5; D call uncertain. The CDR3 is made up of 15 amino acids. Germline V gene lookup returns CDR1 MNHGY and CDR2 SAAAGT. V dropped 8 bases and J dropped 3 bases, with 19 bases sitting between them. The CDR3 DNA follows: TGTGCCAGCCCTTTGCAGGACCGCACAAAAGAGACCCAGTACTTC. Translating gives CASPLQDRTKETQYF.

The chain uses TRBV7-9 and TRBJ1-4; no clear D gene. V lost 5 bases and J 0 bases, leaving 13 bases between the germline ends. The CDR3 extends over 16 amino acids. Per the germline V gene, CDR1 is SEHNR and CDR2 is FQNEAQ (reference sequence). The DNA of the CDR3 is TGTGCCAGCAGCCCAGTTTCCAGCTCAACTAATGAAAAACTGTTTTTT. Its translation is CASSPVSSSTNEKLFF. Looking up the rest from reference TRBV7-9 and TRBJ1-4 gives the full variable domain: DTGVSQNPRHKITKRGQNVTFRCDPISEHNRLYWYRQTLGQGPEFLTYFQNEAQLEKSRLLSDRFSAERPKGSFSTLEIQRTEQGDSAMYLCASSPVSSSTNEKLFFGSGTQLSVL.

This clone was found a few times. The chain has TRBV19 and TRBJ2-7; TRBD2 matches at 13 bases. Germline CDR1 is LNHDA and CDR2 is SQIVND (reference sequence). The CDR3 extends over 15 amino acids. V shed 4 bases, J shed 4 bases, and the junction held 4 bases outside the gene matches. CDR3 region: CASSTGLAGIYEQYF. The CDR3 nucleotides are TGTGCCAGTAGTACGGGACTAGCGGGAATTTACGAGCAGTACTTC.

This clone was seen only a few times. J is TRBJ2-7 and V is TRBV27, with TRBD1 matching over 9 bases. The trim removed 4 bases at V and 3 bases at J, leaving 4 bases unmatched. Germline V gene lookup returns CDR1 MNHEY and CDR2 SMNVEV (reference sequence). The CDR3 loop spans 14 amino acids. The CDR3 nucleotides read TGTGCCAGCAGTTCTCCGGGACAGGGCTACGAGCAGTACTTC. It encodes CASSSPGQGYEQYF.

In the case of this clone: Other DNA sequences in the sample encode the same CDR3. This sequence joins TRBV18 and TRBJ2-3, with 9 bases aligning to TRBD1. The V gene end was trimmed by 3 bases and the J gene end by 3 bases; junction bases not matched to a gene: 4. The CDR3 is 15 amino acids. CDR1 and CDR2 from the germline V gene are KGHSH and LQKENI. The DNA for the CDR3 is TGTGCCAGCTCACCGGGACAGGGAGTGACAGATACGCAGTATTTT. This translates into CASSPGQGVTDTQYF.

Regarding this clone: Within the sample, other DNA sequences also encode this same CDR3. The V and J genes are TRBV28 and TRBJ2-1; possibly TRBD2 for D (5 bases). CDR1 is MDHEN and CDR2 is SYDVKM in the germline V gene. This CDR3 has 15 residues. V was shortened by 5 bases and J by 0 bases, with 11 bases between the two germline ends. Here the CDR3 reads CASSPSGSSYNEQFF. CDR3 nucleotide sequence: TGTGCCAGCAGTCCGTCGGGGAGCTCCTACAATGAGCAGTTCTTC.

The rearrangement links TRBV9 to TRBJ1-3; D not resolved. V lost 3 bases to trimming and J lost 2 bases, with 18 bases between them. CDR3 length: 17 residues. Germline CDR1 SGDLS, CDR2 YYNGEE. The CDR3 spells CASSEAPRGSPGNTIYF. CDR3 DNA: TGTGCCAGCAGCGAGGCCCCTCGAGGGTCACCTGGAAACACCATATATTTT. Full variable domain (rest looked up from reference TRBV9 and TRBJ1-3): DSGVTQTPKHLITATGQRVTLRCSPRSGDLSVYWYQQSLDQGLQFLIQYYNGEERAKGNILERFSAQQFPDLHSELNLSSLELGDSALYFCASSEAPRGSPGNTIYFGEGSWLTVV.

The CDR3 reads CASSLSNAAGWAFF. The CDR3 coding sequence is TGTGCCAGCAGTTTATCGAATGCGGCAGGGTGGGCTTTCTTT. The chain joins TRBV27 to TRBJ1-1; the D gene is possibly TRBD1 (5 bases). The CDR3 totals 14 residues. V lost 0 bases, J lost 11 bases, and 16 bases lay in between. Germline V gene sequence: CDR1 MNHEY, CDR2 SMNVEV (reference sequence).

The V and J genes are TRBV27 and TRBJ1-2, with D unclear. The CDR3 covers 12 residues. V dropped 4 bases and J dropped 8 bases, with 11 bases sitting between them. Germline CDR1 is MNHEY and CDR2 is SMNVEV (reference sequence). This CDR3 is CASSSSGRGYTF. CDR3 DNA: TGTGCCAGCAGTTCCTCTGGCCGCGGCTACACCTTC.

This clone was seen a handful of times. V gene TRBV19 combines with J gene TRBJ1-1; 8 bases align to TRBD1. J was trimmed by 8 bases and V by 5 bases; bases with no gene match: 4. CDR1 is LNHDA, CDR2 SQIVND, per germline (reference sequence). This CDR3 spans 12 amino acids. This chain's CDR3 is CASSSDRVEAFF. CDR3 in DNA: TGTGCCAGTAGTTCGGACAGGGTCGAAGCTTTCTTT.

The chain uses TRBV10-3 and TRBJ2-7, with a weak D call TRBD1 (6 bases). The V gene's germline CDR1 is ENHRY and CDR2 SYGVKD. V was shortened by 4 bases and J by 8 bases, with 18 bases between the two germline ends. The CDR3 extends over 14 amino acids. The CDR3 sequence is CAISGDRSPTKQYF. The CDR3 bases are TGTGCCATCAGTGGAGACAGGTCCCCAACGAAGCAGTACTTC.

The DNA for the CDR3 is TGTGCCAGCAGCGTAGGAGGTCGGGTTCCTGAGCAGTTCTTC. It is translated as CASSVGGRVPEQFF. The V and J genes are TRBV9 and TRBJ2-1; D is unresolved. Germline loops: CDR1 SGDLS, CDR2 YYNGEE. The ends were cut back, 0 bases at V and 9 bases at J, with 13 bases in the middle. This CDR3 is 14 amino acids long.

The CDR3 DNA is TGTGCCAGCACAGGACAGCATAGCAATCAGCCCCAGCATTTT. Its translation: CASTGQHSNQPQHF. The chain employs TRBV2 and TRBJ1-5, with a weak D call TRBD1 (6 bases). CDR3 length: 14 amino acids. Trimming removed 7 bases at V and 0 bases at J, with 10 bases between. The germline gives CDR1 SNHLY, CDR2 FYNNEI.

The J gene is TRBJ2-7, the V gene TRBV27, with TRBD1 matching over 10 bases. CDR3 length: 16 amino acids. Trimming removed 5 bases from V and 3 bases from J; junction bases left unmatched: 10. CDR1 MNHEY and CDR2 SMNVEV come from the germline V gene (reference sequence). The CDR3 region is CASSVRQGASGYEQYF. The CDR3 DNA reads TGTGCCAGCAGTGTTCGACAGGGGGCATCAGGCTACGAGCAGTACTTC.

The chain has TRBV30 and TRBJ2-2; tentative D call: TRBD2 (6 bases). CDR1 is GTSNPN and CDR2 is SVGIG in the germline V gene (reference sequence). CDR3 length: 13 residues. Trimming cost V 1 base and J 6 bases, with 9 bases left between them. The CDR3 region has the DNA TGTGCCTGGAGTGCCCAGCGGGCCGGGGAGCTGTTTTTT. Amino acids: CAWSAQRAGELFF.

The chain recombines TRBV5-1 with TRBJ1-3, with D perhaps TRBD1 (5 bases). The CDR3 totals 17 residues. Between the trimmed V and J ends, which lost 0 bases and 4 bases, there was a span of 17 bases. Germline V gene data show CDR1 as SGHRS and CDR2 as YFSETQ. The CDR3 DNA follows: TGCGCCAGCAGCTTGGCGAGGGGAGTAGGTTCCGGAAACACCATATATTTT. It yields the protein CASSLARGVGSGNTIYF. Combining the CDR3 with reference TRBV5-1 and TRBJ1-3 gives the whole variable domain KAGVTQTPRYLIKTRGQQVTLSCSPISGHRSVSWYQQTPGQGLQFLFEYFSETQRNKGNFPGRFSGRQFSNSRSEMNVSTLELGDSALYLCASSLARGVGSGNTIYFGEGSWLTVV.

The rearrangement joins TRBV9 to TRBJ1-1; TRBD1 might be the D (5 bases). CDR1 and CDR2 (germline): SGDLS, YYNGEE. V gave up 1 base and J gave up 4 bases, with 11 bases separating them. CDR3 size: 14 residues. The CDR3, as DNA: TGTGCCAGCAGCGTATGGGACGGACCCACTGAAGCTTTCTTT. It is translated as CASSVWDGPTEAFF.

The genes are TRBV3-1 (or the pseudogene TRBV3-2) and TRBJ2-7; D uncertain. V dropped 1 base and J dropped 0 bases, with 13 bases sitting between them. The CDR3 is 16 amino acids. Germline V gene sequence: CDR1 LGHDT, CDR2 YNNKEL (reference sequence). The CDR3 sequence: CASSQVSGLSSYEQYF. The CDR3, as DNA: TGTGCCAGCAGCCAAGTTAGTGGGTTGAGCTCCTACGAGCAGTACTTC.

The rearrangement links TRBV19 to TRBJ2-2, with TRBD1 matching over 8 bases. Germline V CDR1 and CDR2: LNHDA, SQIVND (reference sequence). The CDR3 is 14 residues long. V lost 0 bases, J lost 8 bases, and 2 bases stayed unmatched. The CDR3 is CASSIEDRVGELFF. CDR3 nucleotides: TGTGCCAGTAGTATAGAGGACAGGGTGGGGGAGCTGTTTTTT. The full variable domain, in which reference TRBV19 and TRBJ2-2 provide the parts outside the CDR3, is DGGITQSPKYLFRKEGQNVTLSCEQNLNHDAMYWYRQDPGQGLRLIYYSQIVNDFQKGDIAEGYSVSREKKESFPLTVTSAQKNPTAFYLCASSIEDRVGELFFGEGSRLTVL.

The V and J genes are TRBV10-3 and TRBJ2-5, with a possible D match to TRBD2 (5 bases). The V end lost 10 bases, the J end lost 1 base, and 13 bases lay between the germline ends. The CDR3 runs 13 residues. Germline assignment: CDR1 ENHRY and CDR2 SYGVKD. The DNA of the CDR3 is TGTGCCACCCGAACCGAGGGCCAAGAGACCCAGTACTTC. As protein: CATRTEGQETQYF.

This clone was counted only a few times. This chain joins TRBV2 and TRBJ1-2; weak D call: TRBD1 (5 bases). This CDR3 spans 13 amino acids. The V gene lost 4 bases and the J gene lost 4 bases, with 10 bases spanning the gap. In germline, CDR1 is SNHLY, CDR2 FYNNEI. The CDR3 sequence is CASSAAGLYGYTF. The CDR3 DNA reads as TGTGCCAGCAGTGCGGCGGGACTCTATGGCTACACCTTC.

This clone has just a few counts. The chain combines TRBV2 with TRBJ1-1; D ambiguous. The ends were cut back, 6 bases at V and 1 base at J, with 0 bases in the middle. The CDR3 has 10 residues. Per the germline V gene, CDR1 is SNHLY and CDR2 is FYNNEI. The CDR3 here is CASRNTEAFF. CDR3 DNA: TGTGCCAGCAGGAACACTGAAGCTTTCTTT.

The chain carries TRBV5-1 and TRBJ2-3; 11 nucleotides line up with TRBD2. Germline CDR1 reads SGHRS; CDR2 reads YFSETQ. Trimming at V came to 5 bases and at J to 3 bases, leaving 2 bases not matched to a gene. The CDR3 has 14 amino acids. The CDR3 here is CASSTSGSTDTQYF. In DNA form, the CDR3 reads TGCGCCAGCAGTACTAGCGGGAGTACAGATACGCAGTATTTT.

V usage is TRBV7-3 and J usage is TRBJ2-2; 8 bases are a match to TRBD1. This CDR3 spans 15 amino acids. Trimming cost V 1 base and J 5 bases; bases outside gene matches: 3. Germline V gene lookup returns CDR1 SGHTA and CDR2 FQGTGA. CDR3 bases: TGTGCCAGCAGCTTAAGGACAGGGAATACCGGGGAGCTGTTTTTT. Its protein product is CASSLRTGNTGELFF.

V usage is TRBV7-2 and J usage is TRBJ2-3, with 10 positions matching TRBD2. CDR1 and CDR2 from the germline V gene are SGHTA and FQGNSA. After removal of 3 bases from V and 0 bases from J, the junction contained 6 bases not matched to a gene. The CDR3 length is 17 residues. CDR3 sequence: CASSFELAGTSTDTQYF. The CDR3 DNA reads as TGTGCCAGCAGCTTCGAACTAGCGGGAACAAGCACAGATACGCAGTATTTT.

The chain couples TRBV7-8 to TRBJ1-5; D not certain. Germline CDR1 reads SGHVS; CDR2 reads FQNEAQ. This CDR3 has 13 residues. V was clipped by 4 bases and J by 3 bases, with 7 bases between them. Here the CDR3 reads CASSSALNQPQHF. The CDR3 coding sequence is TGTGCCAGCAGCTCAGCTCTCAATCAGCCCCAGCATTTT.

The chain has TRBV10-1 and TRBJ2-7, with D tentatively TRBD1 (6 bases). CDR3 size: 16 residues. V was shortened by 3 bases and J by 4 bases, with 19 bases between the two germline ends. In germline, CDR1 is WNHNN, CDR2 SYGVQD (reference sequence). Here the CDR3 reads CASSDPGDIKGYEQYF. CDR3 nucleotide sequence: TGCGCCAGCAGTGACCCAGGGGACATCAAGGGATACGAGCAGTACTTC.